Listed below are T cell receptor beta chains from one sample, sequenced in a study of Tregs in tolerant kidney transplant recipients. Sequencing used immunoSEQ multiplex PCR; TCRdb keeps in-frame clones, though not all of them. Among more than 90,000 clones listed, 92% were seen once. Source material: CD4+ T cells from blood. These receptors originate from a human donor in good health. Both conserved end residues are part of each CDR3.

V gene	CDR3 protein
TRBV2	CASMYRMEEKLFF
TRBV2	CASTMLAGAGETQYF
TRBV7-2	CASSLPGSVSYNEQFF
TRBV27	CASSFGVGTGRRLLGYTF
TRBV4-1	CASSGWTGGNPYEQYF
TRBV29-1	CSVANRGSTEAFF
TRBV28	CASRPGQGRNEQFF
TRBV6-1	CASREGEGAGGGYTF
TRBV19	CASRRQGGSYEQYF
TRBV6-1	CASSEFMGGRRGTGELFF
TRBV5-6	CASSLGVSGANVLTF
TRBV5-1	CASSLYKNSPLHF
TRBV11-3	CASSLSGRAEKTQYF
TRBV5-1	CASSQAGTGDEKLFF
TRBV4-2	CASSQEWTRLAGGVETQYF
TRBV11-1	CASSFDGRALLDTQYF
TRBV7-2	CASGGQGGNTIYF
TRBV19	CASSIDPRTGGDQPQHF
TRBV7-2	CASSPNLYTGEQYF
TRBV7-9	CASSQLSQETQYF
TRBV6-5	CASSGDRRNTEAFF
TRBV25-1	CASSETGGTGELFF
TRBV11-2	CASSSSSGNTIYF
TRBV11-2	CASSSNRGGNTEAFF
TRBV7-6	CASSLGYGKGDTQYF
TRBV27	CASSFPGTSAHEQFF
TRBV19	CASKSGQGLGNTEAFF
TRBV5-1	CASSDYGDTSYEQYF
TRBV7-2	CASSSQGAGQPQHF
TRBV5-4	CASTSSGNVDEQFF